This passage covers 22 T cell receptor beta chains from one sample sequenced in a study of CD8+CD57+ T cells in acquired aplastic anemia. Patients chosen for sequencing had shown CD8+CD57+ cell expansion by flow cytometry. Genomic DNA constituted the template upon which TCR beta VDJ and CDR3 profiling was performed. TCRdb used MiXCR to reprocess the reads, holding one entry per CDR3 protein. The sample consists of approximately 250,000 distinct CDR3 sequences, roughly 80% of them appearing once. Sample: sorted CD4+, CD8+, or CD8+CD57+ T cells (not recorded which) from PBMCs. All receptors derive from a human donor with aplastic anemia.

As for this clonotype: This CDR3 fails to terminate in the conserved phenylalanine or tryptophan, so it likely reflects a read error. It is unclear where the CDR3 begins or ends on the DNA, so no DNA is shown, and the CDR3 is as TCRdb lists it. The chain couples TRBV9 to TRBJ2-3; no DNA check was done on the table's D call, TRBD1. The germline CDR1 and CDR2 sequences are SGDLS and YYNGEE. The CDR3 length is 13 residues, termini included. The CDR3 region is CASSGGGRQTGNI.

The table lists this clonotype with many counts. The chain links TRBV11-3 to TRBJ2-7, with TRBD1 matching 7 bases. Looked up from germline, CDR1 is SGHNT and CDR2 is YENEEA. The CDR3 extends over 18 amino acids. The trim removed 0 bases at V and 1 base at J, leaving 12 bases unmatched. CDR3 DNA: TGTGCCAGCAGCTTAGATCCAGCAGGGACAGCCCTTTCCTACGAGCAGTACGTC. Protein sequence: CASSLDPAGTALSYEQYV.

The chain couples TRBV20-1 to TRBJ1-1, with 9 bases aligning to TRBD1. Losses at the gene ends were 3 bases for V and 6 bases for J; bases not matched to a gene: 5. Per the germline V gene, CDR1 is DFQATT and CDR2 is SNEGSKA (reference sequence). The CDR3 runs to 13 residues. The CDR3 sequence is CSASTGGASEAFF. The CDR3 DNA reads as TGCAGTGCTAGCACAGGGGGCGCGTCTGAAGCTTTCTTT.

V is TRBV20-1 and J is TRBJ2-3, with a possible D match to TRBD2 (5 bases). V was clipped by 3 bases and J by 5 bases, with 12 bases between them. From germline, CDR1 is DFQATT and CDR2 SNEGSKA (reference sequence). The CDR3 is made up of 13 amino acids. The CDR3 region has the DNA TGCAGTGCTAGGGACTCGCCTCGAGATACGCAGTATTTT. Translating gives CSARDSPRDTQYF.

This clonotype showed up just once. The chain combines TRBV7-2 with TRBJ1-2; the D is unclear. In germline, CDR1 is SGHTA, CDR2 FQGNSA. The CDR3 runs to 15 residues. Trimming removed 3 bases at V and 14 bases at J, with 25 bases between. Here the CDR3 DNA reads TGTGCCAGCAGCTTTACTAGCGCAATGAGCTATTGCTCGACCTTC. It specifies CASSFTSAMSYCSTF.

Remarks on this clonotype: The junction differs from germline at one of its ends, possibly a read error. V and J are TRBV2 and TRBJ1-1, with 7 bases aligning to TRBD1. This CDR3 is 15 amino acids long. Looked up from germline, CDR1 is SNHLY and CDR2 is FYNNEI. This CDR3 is CASSLVLTGNTEGFF. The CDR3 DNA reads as TGTGCCAGCAGTTTGGTTCTGACAGGGAACACTGAAGGTTTCTTT. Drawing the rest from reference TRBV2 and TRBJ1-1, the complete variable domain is EPEVTQTPSHQVTQMGQEVILRCVPISNHLYFYWYRQILGQKVEFLVSFYNNEISEKSEIFDDQFSVERPDGSNFTLKIRSTKLEDSAMYFCASSLVLTGNTEGFFGQGTRLTVV.

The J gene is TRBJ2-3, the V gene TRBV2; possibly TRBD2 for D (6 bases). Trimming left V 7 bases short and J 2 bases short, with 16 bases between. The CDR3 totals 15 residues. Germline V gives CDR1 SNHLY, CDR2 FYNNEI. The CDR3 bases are TGTGCCAGCATGACTAGTAGCACACACACAGATACGCAGTATTTT. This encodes CASMTSSTHTDTQYF.

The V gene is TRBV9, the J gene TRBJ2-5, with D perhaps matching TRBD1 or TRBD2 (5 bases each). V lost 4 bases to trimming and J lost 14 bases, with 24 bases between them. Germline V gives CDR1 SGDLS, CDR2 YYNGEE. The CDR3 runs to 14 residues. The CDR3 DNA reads TGTGCCAGCAGCAGGGGCAGCGGACAAGGAGGAAACTACTTC. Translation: CASSRGSGQGGNYF.

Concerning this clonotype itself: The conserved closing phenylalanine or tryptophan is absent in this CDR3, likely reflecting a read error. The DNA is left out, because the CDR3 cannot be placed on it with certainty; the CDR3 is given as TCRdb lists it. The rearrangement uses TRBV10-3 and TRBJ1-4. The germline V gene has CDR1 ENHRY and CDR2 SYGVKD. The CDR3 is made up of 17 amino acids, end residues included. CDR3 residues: CAISESSEGQIKEKLLL.

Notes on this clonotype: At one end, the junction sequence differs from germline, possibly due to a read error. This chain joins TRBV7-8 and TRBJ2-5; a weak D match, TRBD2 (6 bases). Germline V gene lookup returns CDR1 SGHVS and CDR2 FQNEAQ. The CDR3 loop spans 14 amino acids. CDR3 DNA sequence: TGTGCCAGCAGCAGAGCGGGTCGTCCCGAGACCCAGTATTTC. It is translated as CASSRAGRPETQYF.

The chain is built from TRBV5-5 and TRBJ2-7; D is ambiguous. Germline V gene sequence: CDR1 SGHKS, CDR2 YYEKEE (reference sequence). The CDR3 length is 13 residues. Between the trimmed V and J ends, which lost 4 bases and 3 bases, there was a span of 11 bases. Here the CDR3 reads CASSMASHYEQYV. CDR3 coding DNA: TGTGCCAGCAGCATGGCAAGCCACTACGAGCAGTACGTC.

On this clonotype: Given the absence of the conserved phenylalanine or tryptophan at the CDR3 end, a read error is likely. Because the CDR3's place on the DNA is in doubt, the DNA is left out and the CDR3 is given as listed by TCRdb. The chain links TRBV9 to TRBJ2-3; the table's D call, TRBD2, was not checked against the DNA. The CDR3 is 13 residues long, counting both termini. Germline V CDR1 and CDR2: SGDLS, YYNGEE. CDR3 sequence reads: CASSDGASGIDTL.

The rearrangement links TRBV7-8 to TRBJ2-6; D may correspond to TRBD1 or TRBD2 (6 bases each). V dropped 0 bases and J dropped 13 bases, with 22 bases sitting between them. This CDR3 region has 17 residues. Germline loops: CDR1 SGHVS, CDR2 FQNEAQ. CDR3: CASSLAGGPDRQNVLTF. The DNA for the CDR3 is TGTGCCAGCAGCTTAGCGGGGGGCCCCGATAGGCAGAATGTCCTGACTTTC.

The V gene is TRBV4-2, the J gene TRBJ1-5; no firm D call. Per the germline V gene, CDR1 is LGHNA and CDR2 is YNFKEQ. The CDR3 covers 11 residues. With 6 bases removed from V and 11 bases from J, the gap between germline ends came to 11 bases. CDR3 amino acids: CASSEARAQHF. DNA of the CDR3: TGTGCCAGCAGTGAAGCCCGGGCCCAGCATTTT.

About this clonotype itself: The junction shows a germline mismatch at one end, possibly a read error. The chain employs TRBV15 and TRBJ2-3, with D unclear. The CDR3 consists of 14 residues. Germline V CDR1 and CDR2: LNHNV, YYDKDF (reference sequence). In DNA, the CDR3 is TGTGCCACCAGCTGCCCGGGCGTAGCCGATACGCAGTACTTT. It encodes CATSCPGVADTQYF.

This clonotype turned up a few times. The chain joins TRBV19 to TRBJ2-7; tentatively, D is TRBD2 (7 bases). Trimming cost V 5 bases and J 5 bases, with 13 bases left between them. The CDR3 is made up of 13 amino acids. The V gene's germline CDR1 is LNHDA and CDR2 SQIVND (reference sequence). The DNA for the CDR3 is TGTGCCAGTAGTCCCGAAGGGGGGGACGAGCAGTACTTC. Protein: CASSPEGGDEQYF.

CDR3 sequence reads: CASSLAAGGSTQYV. In DNA form, the CDR3 reads TGTGCCAGCAGCTTAGCCGCAGGGGGCTCCACGCAGTACGTC. The gene calls are TRBV7-2 and TRBJ2-7; 8 nucleotides match TRBD1. Germline V gene data show CDR1 as SGHTA and CDR2 as FQGNSA. The CDR3 totals 14 residues. After removal of 0 bases from V and 9 bases from J, the junction contained 7 bases not matched to a gene.

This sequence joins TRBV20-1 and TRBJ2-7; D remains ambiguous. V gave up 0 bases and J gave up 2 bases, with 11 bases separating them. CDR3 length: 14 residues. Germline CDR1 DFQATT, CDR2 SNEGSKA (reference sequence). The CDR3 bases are TGCAGTGCTAGAGATGCACACGGTACCTACGAGCAGTACTTC. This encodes CSARDAHGTYEQYF.

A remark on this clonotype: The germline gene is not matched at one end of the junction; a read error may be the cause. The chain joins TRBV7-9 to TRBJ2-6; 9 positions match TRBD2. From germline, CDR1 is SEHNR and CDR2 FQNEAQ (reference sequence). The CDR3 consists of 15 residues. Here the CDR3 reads CASSLGRSGGSVLPF. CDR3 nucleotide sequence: TGTGCCAGCAGCTTGGGACGAAGCGGGGGGAGCGTCCTGCCTTTC.

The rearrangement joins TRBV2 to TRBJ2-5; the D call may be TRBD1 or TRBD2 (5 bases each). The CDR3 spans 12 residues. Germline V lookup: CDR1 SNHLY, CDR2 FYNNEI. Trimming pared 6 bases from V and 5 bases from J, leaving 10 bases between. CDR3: CASSQGDETQYF. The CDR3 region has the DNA TGTGCCAGCAGCCAAGGGGACGAGACCCAGTACTTC.

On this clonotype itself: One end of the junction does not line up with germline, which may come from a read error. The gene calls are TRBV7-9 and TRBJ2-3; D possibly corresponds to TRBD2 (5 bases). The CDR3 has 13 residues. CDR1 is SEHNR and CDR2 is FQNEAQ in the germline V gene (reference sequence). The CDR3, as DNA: TGTGCCAGCAGCGTTCAAGGAAGCGGTGGGCAGGATTTT. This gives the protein CASSVQGSGGQDF.

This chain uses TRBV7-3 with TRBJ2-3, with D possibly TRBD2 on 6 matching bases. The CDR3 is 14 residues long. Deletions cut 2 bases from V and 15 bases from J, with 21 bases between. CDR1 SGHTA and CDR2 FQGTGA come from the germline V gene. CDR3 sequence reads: CASSLAGRGDTNYF. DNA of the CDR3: TGTGCCAGCAGCTTAGCGGGGCGTGGGGATACGAATTATTTT. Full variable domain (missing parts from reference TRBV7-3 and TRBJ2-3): GAGVSQTPSNKVTEKGKYVELRCDPISGHTALYWYRQSLGQGPEFLIYFQGTGAADDSGLPNDRFFAVRPEGSVSTLKIQRTERGDSAVYLCASSLAGRGDTNYFGPGTRLTVL.